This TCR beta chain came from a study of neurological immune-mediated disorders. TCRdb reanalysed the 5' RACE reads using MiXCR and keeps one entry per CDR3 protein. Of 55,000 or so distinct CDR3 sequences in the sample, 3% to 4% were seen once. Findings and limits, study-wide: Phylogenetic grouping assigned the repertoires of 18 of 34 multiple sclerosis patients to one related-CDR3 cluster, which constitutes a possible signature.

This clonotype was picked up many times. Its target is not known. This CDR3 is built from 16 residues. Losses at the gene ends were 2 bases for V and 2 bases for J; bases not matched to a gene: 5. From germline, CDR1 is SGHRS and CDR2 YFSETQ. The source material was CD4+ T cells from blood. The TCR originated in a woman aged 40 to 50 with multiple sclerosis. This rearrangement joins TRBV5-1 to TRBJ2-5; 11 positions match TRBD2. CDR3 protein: CASSFQLAGEQETQYF. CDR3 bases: TGCGCCAGCAGCTTTCAACTAGCGGGGGAGCAAGAGACCCAGTACTTC.